This T cell receptor (beta chain) comes out of a study of CD8+CD57+ T cells in acquired aplastic anemia. Study observations and caveats: No significant difference in CD8+ Simpson's diversity was found between patients and controls.

The CDR3 contains 15 residues. V lost 2 bases to trimming and J lost 9 bases, with 17 bases between them. Germline values: CDR1 LGHDT, CDR2 YNNKEL (reference sequence). All patients picked for sequencing had shown, by flow cytometry, an expansion of CD8+CD57+ cells. TCR beta VDJ combinations and CDR3 sequences were profiled from genomic DNA. MiXCR, applied by TCRdb to the reads, yields one record per CDR3 protein. Of about 180,000 distinct CDR3 sequences in the sample, about half were seen once. As concerns this clonotype: Its antigen remains unidentified. A much bigger clone sits one base away, suggesting this may be a read error.

The chain joins TRBV3-1 to TRBJ2-1; D possibly corresponds to TRBD2 (5 bases). This sequence was found in a human donor with aplastic anemia. The sample was sorted CD4+, CD8+, or CD8+CD57+ T cells (not recorded which) from PBMCs. The CDR3 here is CASSQFRGSTSEQFF. CDR3 bases: TGTGCCAGCAGCCAATTTCGAGGGAGTACAAGTGAGCAGTTCTTC.